A selection of T cell receptor beta chains follows, all from one sample in a study of tumor and adjacent non-tumor tissue in lung cancer. MiXCR, applied by TCRdb to the multiplex PCR reads, yields one record per CDR3 protein. This sample yields 60,000 to 80,000 distinct CDR3 sequences, of which around 65% are seen a single time; roughly 25% belongs to the top ten. The material sequenced was distant non-tumor lung tissue. All receptors derive from a woman aged 45 to 65 with non-small cell lung cancer. The CDR3 runs from the conserved cysteine through the conserved F or W. Fields, in order: clone size, J gene, D gene, V gene, CDR3 DNA, CDR3 protein. D genes are given only for firm matches. Part of the rows lack a size; the others show once, few, many or a class for expanded clones.

clone_size: .; j_call: TRBJ1-2; d_call: .; v_call: TRBV20-1; cdr3_nt: TGCAGTGCTAGAGATTATCTGACAGGTGGGACTGTCCTCTATGGCTACACCTTC; cdr3_aa: CSARDYLTGGTVLYGYTF
clone_size: many; j_call: TRBJ2-1; d_call: TRBD2; v_call: TRBV6-2/TRBV6-3; cdr3_nt: TGTGCCAGCAGTTACATCGGCGGGAGCAATGAGCAGTTCTTC; cdr3_aa: CASSYIGGSNEQFF
clone_size: .; j_call: TRBJ2-4; d_call: .; v_call: TRBV6-1; cdr3_nt: TGTGCCAGCACTGAAGCGTCTGGACAGATAAACATTCAATACTTC; cdr3_aa: CASTEASGQINIQYF
clone_size: .; j_call: TRBJ2-1; d_call: .; v_call: TRBV11-3; cdr3_nt: TGTGCCAGCAGCTTAGTGGGAGTCCGTGAACAGTTCTTC; cdr3_aa: CASSLVGVREQFF
clone_size: once; j_call: TRBJ2-7; d_call: .; v_call: TRBV20-1; cdr3_nt: TGCAGTGCCAGGAAGGAGGGAGTCGGATACGAGCAGTACTTC; cdr3_aa: CSARKEGVGYEQYF
clone_size: .; j_call: TRBJ2-5; d_call: TRBD2; v_call: TRBV7-9; cdr3_nt: TGTGCCAGCAGTCTTCTCCAGCGGGAGGGCCGGGAGACCCAGTACTTC; cdr3_aa: CASSLLQREGRETQYF
clone_size: .; j_call: TRBJ2-6; d_call: .; v_call: TRBV11-1; cdr3_nt: TGTGCCAGTAGCGGTCCGGGGGAGTCTTACTCTGGGGCCAACGTCCTGACTTTC; cdr3_aa: CASSGPGESYSGANVLTF
clone_size: few; j_call: TRBJ2-7; d_call: TRBD2; v_call: TRBV11-2; cdr3_nt: TGTGCCAGCGGGGACCGGCGGGAGGACTCCTACGAGCAGTACTTC; cdr3_aa: CASGDRREDSYEQYF
clone_size: .; j_call: TRBJ1-1; d_call: .; v_call: TRBV5-1; cdr3_nt: TGCGCCAGCAGTCACTTGGTTTCAGGATCGAACATTGAAGCTTTCTTT; cdr3_aa: CASSHLVSGSNIEAFF
clone_size: .; j_call: TRBJ2-5; d_call: .; v_call: TRBV29-1; cdr3_nt: TGCAGCACTGCCAGGGAGTTCCAAGAGACCCAGTACTTC; cdr3_aa: CSTAREFQETQYF
clone_size: .; j_call: TRBJ2-5; d_call: .; v_call: TRBV6-2/TRBV6-3; cdr3_nt: TGTGCCAGCAATGGCAGTGGTGAGACCCAGTACTTC; cdr3_aa: CASNGSGETQYF
clone_size: .; j_call: TRBJ2-4; d_call: TRBD1; v_call: TRBV28; cdr3_nt: TGTGCCAGCAGAAGAGGACAGGGCTTAGCCAAAAACATTCAGTACTTC; cdr3_aa: CASRRGQGLAKNIQYF
clone_size: .; j_call: TRBJ2-1; d_call: .; v_call: TRBV11-3; cdr3_nt: TGTGCCAGCCAGTCTGAGGTGGGGGGTGAGCAGTTCTTT; cdr3_aa: CASQSEVGGEQFF
clone_size: .; j_call: TRBJ2-5; d_call: .; v_call: TRBV6-2/TRBV6-3; cdr3_nt: TGTGCCAGCAGTTACTGGACGTTAGGGCTCCAAGAGACCCAGTACTTC; cdr3_aa: CASSYWTLGLQETQYF
clone_size: once; j_call: TRBJ1-1; d_call: .; v_call: TRBV11-2; cdr3_nt: TGTGACAGCAGCTTACTAGTCGGCCGTGGAGACACTGAAGCTTTCTTT; cdr3_aa: CDSSLLVGRGDTEAFF
clone_size: .; j_call: TRBJ1-5; d_call: .; v_call: TRBV20-1; cdr3_nt: TGCAGTGCCAGCCGGGATATAGCCGATCAGCCCCAGCATTTT; cdr3_aa: CSASRDIADQPQHF
clone_size: .; j_call: TRBJ2-1; d_call: TRBD2; v_call: TRBV11-2; cdr3_nt: TGTGCCAGCAGCCCCCCCCCAGGGAGGGGAAACGCGGGAGTCTATGAGCAGTTATTC; cdr3_aa: CASSPPPGRGNAGVYEQLF
clone_size: .; j_call: TRBJ2-3; d_call: .; v_call: TRBV6-5; cdr3_nt: TGTGCCGCGAGGGACTGGAACTCAGATACGCAGTATTTC; cdr3_aa: CAARDWNSDTQYF
clone_size: .; j_call: TRBJ2-7; d_call: .; v_call: TRBV5-6; cdr3_nt: TGTGCCAGCAGCTTGGGACCAGCGGGTCATGAGCAGTACTTC; cdr3_aa: CASSLGPAGHEQYF
clone_size: .; j_call: TRBJ2-6; d_call: .; v_call: TRBV5-1; cdr3_nt: TGCGCCAGCAGCCGCCAGGGGACCTCTGGCTCTGGGGTCAACATCCTGAGTTTC; cdr3_aa: CASSRQGTSGSGVNILSF
clone_size: .; j_call: TRBJ2-3; d_call: .; v_call: TRBV27; cdr3_nt: TGTGCCAGCAGCTCTGCAGATACGCAGTATTTT; cdr3_aa: CASSSADTQYF
clone_size: .; j_call: TRBJ2-3; d_call: TRBD2; v_call: TRBV12-3/TRBV12-4; cdr3_nt: TGTGCCAGCGGTTTAAGGCGCGGGAGTGGCATGGATACGCAGTATTTT; cdr3_aa: CASGLRRGSGMDTQYF
clone_size: .; j_call: TRBJ2-5; d_call: TRBD2; v_call: TRBV11-2; cdr3_nt: TGTGCCGGCAGCCGGGAGCGGGGCCAAGAGACCCAGTACTTC; cdr3_aa: CAGSRERGQETQYF
clone_size: .; j_call: TRBJ1-5; d_call: TRBD1; v_call: TRBV11-3; cdr3_nt: TGTGCCAGCAGCTTTTCACAGGGGTGCTATCAGCCACAGCATTTT; cdr3_aa: CASSFSQGCYQPQHF
clone_size: .; j_call: TRBJ2-1; d_call: TRBD2; v_call: TRBV12-3/TRBV12-4; cdr3_nt: TGTGCCAGCAGGCAACTACGCCCGGGACTAACGGGACCCCATGAGCAGTTCTTC; cdr3_aa: CASRQLRPGLTGPHEQFF
clone_size: once; j_call: TRBJ1-3; d_call: .; v_call: TRBV20-1; cdr3_nt: TGCAGTGCTAGCGCGGGGGCTGTGACTGGAAACACCATATATTTT; cdr3_aa: CSASAGAVTGNTIYF
clone_size: many; j_call: TRBJ1-1; d_call: .; v_call: TRBV5-4; cdr3_nt: TGTGCCAGCAGCCAAGCGGACACGAACACTGAAGCTTTCTTT; cdr3_aa: CASSQADTNTEAFF
clone_size: .; j_call: TRBJ1-1; d_call: .; v_call: TRBV4-1; cdr3_nt: TGCGCCAGCAGTCATGATCTCTACATGGTCGGAACTGAAGCTTTCTTT; cdr3_aa: CASSHDLYMVGTEAFF
clone_size: .; j_call: TRBJ1-2; d_call: TRBD1; v_call: TRBV29-1; cdr3_nt: TGCAGCGTTGGAAGGCAGGGGGGAGCGGGTGGCTACATCTTC; cdr3_aa: CSVGRQGGAGGYIF
clone_size: .; j_call: TRBJ1-6; d_call: TRBD1; v_call: TRBV4-1; cdr3_nt: TGCGCTAGTAACCTAGTTGGGACAGGGGAACAGAATTCACCCCTCCACTTT; cdr3_aa: CASNLVGTGEQNSPLHF
clone_size: once; j_call: TRBJ2-1; d_call: .; v_call: TRBV11-3; cdr3_nt: TGTGCCAGCTGCTTATCCTACAAAGAGCAGTTCTTC; cdr3_aa: CASCLSYKEQFF
clone_size: .; j_call: TRBJ2-1; d_call: .; v_call: TRBV4-1; cdr3_nt: TGCGCCAGGAGGCAGGTCTTAGTGGGAGGAAGTAATGAGCAGTTCTTC; cdr3_aa: CARRQVLVGGSNEQFF
clone_size: many; j_call: TRBJ2-3; d_call: .; v_call: TRBV29-1; cdr3_nt: TGCAGCGTTGAAGACGTAGTCAGAGTCACAGATACGCAGTATTTT; cdr3_aa: CSVEDVVRVTDTQYF
clone_size: .; j_call: TRBJ1-1; d_call: .; v_call: TRBV20-1; cdr3_nt: TGCAGTGCTAGAAGGCATGTTACCAACGCTGAAGCTTTCTTT; cdr3_aa: CSARRHVTNAEAFF
clone_size: few; j_call: TRBJ2-7; d_call: .; v_call: TRBV11-2; cdr3_nt: TGTGCCAGCAGTTTAGCCGCGGGACGCACGGGGCTCTACGAACAGTACTTC; cdr3_aa: CASSLAAGRTGLYEQYF
clone_size: .; j_call: TRBJ2-1; d_call: .; v_call: TRBV5-6; cdr3_nt: TGTGCCTGCAGCCCTTTTGCTGGGACTGAGCACTTCTTC; cdr3_aa: CACSPFAGTEHFF
clone_size: .; j_call: TRBJ2-1; d_call: TRBD2; v_call: TRBV11-2; cdr3_nt: TGTGCCAGCAGCTTAGTGGGGACTAGCGGGAATGGTGAGCAGCTCTTC; cdr3_aa: CASSLVGTSGNGEQLF
clone_size: .; j_call: TRBJ2-5; d_call: TRBD2; v_call: TRBV6-6; cdr3_nt: TGTGCCAGCAATAACGTGACTAGCGGAGTGCAAGAGACCCAGTACTTC; cdr3_aa: CASNNVTSGVQETQYF
clone_size: .; j_call: TRBJ1-1; d_call: .; v_call: TRBV19; cdr3_nt: TGTGCCAGTTGTATTGGCAGGGGTAACACTGAGGCTTTCTTT; cdr3_aa: CASCIGRGNTEAFF
clone_size: .; j_call: TRBJ2-7; d_call: TRBD1; v_call: TRBV11-2; cdr3_nt: TGTGCCAGCAGCTTCACAGGGGTTACCTACGAGCAGTACTTC; cdr3_aa: CASSFTGVTYEQYF
clone_size: .; j_call: TRBJ2-7; d_call: .; v_call: TRBV20-1; cdr3_nt: TGCAGTGCCGTCAATAGGGCATTTGACTACGAGCAGTATTTC; cdr3_aa: CSAVNRAFDYEQYF
clone_size: .; j_call: TRBJ2-3; d_call: TRBD1; v_call: TRBV30; cdr3_nt: TGTGCCCGGAAGGGACAGATTTCAGTAGATACACAGTATTTT; cdr3_aa: CARKGQISVDTQYF
clone_size: .; j_call: TRBJ2-3; d_call: TRBD2; v_call: TRBV6-2/TRBV6-3; cdr3_nt: TGTGTCAGCAGTACCCTTAGCGGGGGCACAGATACGCTGTATTTT; cdr3_aa: CVSSTLSGGTDTLYF
clone_size: .; j_call: TRBJ2-6; d_call: .; v_call: TRBV5-4; cdr3_nt: TGTGCCAGCAGCTTGTCGGGGCGTGGGACCAACATCCTGACTTTC; cdr3_aa: CASSLSGRGTNILTF
clone_size: few; j_call: TRBJ2-3; d_call: TRBD1; v_call: TRBV11-1; cdr3_nt: TGTGATAGCAGCATAACTACAGGGGCTGATACGCAGTATTTT; cdr3_aa: CDSSITTGADTQYF
clone_size: .; j_call: TRBJ2-7; d_call: TRBD2; v_call: TRBV12-3/TRBV12-4; cdr3_nt: TGTGCCAGCAGTACCACTAGCGATAAACTTGAGCAGTACTTC; cdr3_aa: CASSTTSDKLEQYF
clone_size: medium-sized; j_call: TRBJ1-1; d_call: .; v_call: TRBV11-3; cdr3_nt: TGTGCCAGCAGCTTATGGAAGGACACTGAAGCTTTCTTT; cdr3_aa: CASSLWKDTEAFF
clone_size: .; j_call: TRBJ2-2; d_call: .; v_call: TRBV7-3; cdr3_nt: TGTGCCAGCAGCTCCCCAGGGGCTGGGGAGCTGTTTTTT; cdr3_aa: CASSSPGAGELFF
clone_size: .; j_call: TRBJ1-5; d_call: .; v_call: TRBV20-1; cdr3_nt: TGCAGTCATGAAATCCGGGGCCGCAATCAGCCCCAGCATTTT; cdr3_aa: CSHEIRGRNQPQHF
clone_size: .; j_call: TRBJ1-1; d_call: .; v_call: TRBV4-1; cdr3_nt: TGCGCCAGTAGCCAAGATTGTTACAGGGCGAACACTGAAGTTTTCTTT; cdr3_aa: CASSQDCYRANTEVFF
clone_size: .; j_call: TRBJ2-3; d_call: TRBD1; v_call: TRBV11-3; cdr3_nt: TGTGCCAGCAGTGACAGGGTGACAGATACGCAGTATTTT; cdr3_aa: CASSDRVTDTQYF
clone_size: once; j_call: TRBJ1-1; d_call: .; v_call: TRBV4-1; cdr3_nt: TGCGCCAGAAGCCAAGATCTCTACAGGGTGGGCACAGAAGCTTTCTTT; cdr3_aa: CARSQDLYRVGTEAFF
clone_size: .; j_call: TRBJ2-3; d_call: .; v_call: TRBV5-4; cdr3_nt: TGTGCCAGCTCGTGGCTCTTGGATACGCAGTATTTT; cdr3_aa: CASSWLLDTQYF
clone_size: .; j_call: TRBJ2-7; d_call: TRBD2; v_call: TRBV6-1; cdr3_nt: TGTGCCGGCAGCTGGCTAGCGGGAGGGGGTTACGAGCAGTACTTC; cdr3_aa: CAGSWLAGGGYEQYF